This T cell receptor beta chain stems from a study of blood T cell repertoires in COVID-19. About the study: Nucleic acid was either cDNA or gDNA, and it came from T cells, B-cell-depleted T cells, or PBMCs.

This clone was counted a single time. CDR1 and CDR2 from the germline V gene are MNHEY and SVGAGI. Trimming left V 11 bases short and J 5 bases short, with 12 bases between. The CDR3 has 12 residues. Authors' data handling: Reference gene primers were amplified, and this amplification served to estimate nucleated cell counts. TCRdb's table, derived via immunoSEQ multiplex PCR, lists solely in-frame clones and lacks some. Clone size and V and J calls were adopted from that table, with D and trimming inferred from the DNA. In the table there are over 85,000 clones, approximately 85% of which are singletons.

The clonotype originates from a human donor in a cohort sampled during active COVID-19. V and J are TRBV6-5 and TRBJ2-2, with D tentatively TRBD2 (6 bases). The specimen sequenced was peripheral blood. CDR3 sequence reads: CASQEGTGELFF. The CDR3 DNA follows: TGTGCCTCACAGGAGGGAACCGGGGAGCTGTTTTTT.